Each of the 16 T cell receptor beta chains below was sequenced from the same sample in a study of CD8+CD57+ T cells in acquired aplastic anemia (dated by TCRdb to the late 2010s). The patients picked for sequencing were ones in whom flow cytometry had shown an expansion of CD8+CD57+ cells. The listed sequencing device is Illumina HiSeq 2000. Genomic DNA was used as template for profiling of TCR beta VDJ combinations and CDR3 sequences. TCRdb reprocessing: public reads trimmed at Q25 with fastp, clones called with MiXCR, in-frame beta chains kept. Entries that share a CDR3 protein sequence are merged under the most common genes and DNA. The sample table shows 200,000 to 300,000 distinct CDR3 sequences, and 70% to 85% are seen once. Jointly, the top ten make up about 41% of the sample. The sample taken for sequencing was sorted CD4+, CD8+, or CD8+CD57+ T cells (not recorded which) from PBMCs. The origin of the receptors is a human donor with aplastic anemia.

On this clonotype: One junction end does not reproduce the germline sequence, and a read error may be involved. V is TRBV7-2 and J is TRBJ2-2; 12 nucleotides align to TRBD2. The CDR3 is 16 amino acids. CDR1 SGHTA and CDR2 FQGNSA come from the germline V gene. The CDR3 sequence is CASSLAGGPNTGELFF. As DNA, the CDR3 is TGTGCCAGCAGCCTAGCGGGAGGGCCCAACACCGGGGAGCTGTTTTTT.

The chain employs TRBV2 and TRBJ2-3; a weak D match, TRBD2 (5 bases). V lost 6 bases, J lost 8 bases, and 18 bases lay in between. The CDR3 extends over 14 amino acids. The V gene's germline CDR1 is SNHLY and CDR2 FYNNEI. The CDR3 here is CASRDAGAHTTQYF. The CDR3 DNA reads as TGTGCCAGCAGGGACGCGGGCGCACACACTACGCAGTATTTT.

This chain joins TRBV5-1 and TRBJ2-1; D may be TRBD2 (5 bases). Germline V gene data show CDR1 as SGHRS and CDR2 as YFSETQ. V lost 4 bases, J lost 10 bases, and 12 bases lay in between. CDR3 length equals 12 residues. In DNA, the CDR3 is TGCGCCAGCAGCAAGGGAGACCAAGAGCAGTTCTTC. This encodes CASSKGDQEQFF.

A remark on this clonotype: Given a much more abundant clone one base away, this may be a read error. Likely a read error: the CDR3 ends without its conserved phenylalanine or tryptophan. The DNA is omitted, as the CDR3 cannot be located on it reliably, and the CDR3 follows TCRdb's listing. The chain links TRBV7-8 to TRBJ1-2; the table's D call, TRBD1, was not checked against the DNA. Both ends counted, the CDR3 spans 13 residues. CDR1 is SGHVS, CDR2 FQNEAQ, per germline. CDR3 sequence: CASSFHPAGTDLS.

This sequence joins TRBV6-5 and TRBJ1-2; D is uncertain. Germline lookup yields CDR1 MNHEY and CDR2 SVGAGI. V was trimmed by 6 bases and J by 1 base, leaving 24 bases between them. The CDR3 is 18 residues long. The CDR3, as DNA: TGTGCCAGCAGGGAAGATCTGATGAAAACGGGCTTTAACTATGGCTACACCTTC. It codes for CASREDLMKTGFNYGYTF.

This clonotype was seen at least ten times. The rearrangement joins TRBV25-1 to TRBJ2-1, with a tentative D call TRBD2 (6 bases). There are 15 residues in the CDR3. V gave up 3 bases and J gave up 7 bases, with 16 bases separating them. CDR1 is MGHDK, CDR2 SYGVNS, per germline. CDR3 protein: CASSDRTTVENEQFF. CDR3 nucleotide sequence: TGTGCCAGCAGTGACAGGACTACCGTTGAAAATGAGCAGTTCTTC.

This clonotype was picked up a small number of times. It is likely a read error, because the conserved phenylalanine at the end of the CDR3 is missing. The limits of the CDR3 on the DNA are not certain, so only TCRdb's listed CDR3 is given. The CDR3 sequence: CASSVGGTTGNTI. The J gene is TRBJ2-1, the V gene TRBV9; the table names TRBD1, a call not compared with the DNA. The germline V gene encodes CDR1 SGDLS and CDR2 YYNGEE. A total of 13 residues make up the CDR3, ends included.

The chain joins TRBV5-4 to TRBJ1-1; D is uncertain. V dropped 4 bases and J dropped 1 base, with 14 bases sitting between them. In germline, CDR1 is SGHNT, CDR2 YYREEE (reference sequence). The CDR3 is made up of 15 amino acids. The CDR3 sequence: CASSECLAGNTEAFF. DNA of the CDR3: TGTGCCAGCAGCGAGTGTCTAGCAGGGAACACTGAAGCTTTCTTT.

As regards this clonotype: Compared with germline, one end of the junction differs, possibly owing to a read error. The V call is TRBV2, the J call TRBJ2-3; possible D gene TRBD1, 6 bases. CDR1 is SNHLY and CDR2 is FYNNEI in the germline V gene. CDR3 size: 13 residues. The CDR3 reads CASGDISTNTQYF. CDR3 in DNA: TGTGCCAGCGGGGACATTAGCACAAATACGCAGTATTTT.

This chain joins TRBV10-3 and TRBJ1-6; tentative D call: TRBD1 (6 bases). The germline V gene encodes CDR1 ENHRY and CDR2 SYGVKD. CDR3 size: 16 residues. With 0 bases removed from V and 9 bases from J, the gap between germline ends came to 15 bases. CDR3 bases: TGTGCCATCAGTGAGTCTTCAGGGGAACATATTTCACCCCTCCACTTT. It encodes CAISESSGEHISPLHF.

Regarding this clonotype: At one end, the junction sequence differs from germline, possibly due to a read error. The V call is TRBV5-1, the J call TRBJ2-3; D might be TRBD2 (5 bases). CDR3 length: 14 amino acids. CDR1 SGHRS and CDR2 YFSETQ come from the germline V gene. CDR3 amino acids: CASSLVGGQLTQYF. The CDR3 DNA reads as TGTGCCAGCAGCTTAGTAGGCGGGCAGCTTACGCAGTATTTT.

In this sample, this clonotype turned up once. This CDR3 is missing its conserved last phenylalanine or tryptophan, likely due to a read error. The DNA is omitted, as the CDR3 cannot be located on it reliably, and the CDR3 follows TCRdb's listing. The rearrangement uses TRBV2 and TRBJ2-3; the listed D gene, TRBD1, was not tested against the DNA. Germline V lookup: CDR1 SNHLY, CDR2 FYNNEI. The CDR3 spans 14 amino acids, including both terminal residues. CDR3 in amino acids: CASSSGTGTQYFDP.

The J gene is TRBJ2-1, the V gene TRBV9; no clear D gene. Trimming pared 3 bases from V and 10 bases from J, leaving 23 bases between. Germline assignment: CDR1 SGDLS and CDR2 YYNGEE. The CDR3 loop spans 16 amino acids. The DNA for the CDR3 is TGTGCCAGCAGCGCTAGTTCCCGCGGCGACACCTTCGAGCAGTTCTTC. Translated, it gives CASSASSRGDTFEQFF.

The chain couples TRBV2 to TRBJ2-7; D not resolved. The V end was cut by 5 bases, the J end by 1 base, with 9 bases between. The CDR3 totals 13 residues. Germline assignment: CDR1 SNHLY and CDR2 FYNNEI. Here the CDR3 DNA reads TGTGCCAGCAGTAACACGGCATCCTACGAGCAGTACTTC. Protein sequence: CASSNTASYEQYF. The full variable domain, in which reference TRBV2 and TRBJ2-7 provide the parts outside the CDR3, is EPEVTQTPSHQVTQMGQEVILRCVPISNHLYFYWYRQILGQKVEFLVSFYNNEISEKSEIFDDQFSVERPDGSNFTLKIRSTKLEDSAMYFCASSNTASYEQYFGPGTRLTVT.

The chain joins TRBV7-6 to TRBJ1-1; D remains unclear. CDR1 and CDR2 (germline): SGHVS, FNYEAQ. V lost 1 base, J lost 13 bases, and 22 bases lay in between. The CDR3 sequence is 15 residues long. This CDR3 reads CASSLDPTETQDFFF. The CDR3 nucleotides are TGTGCCAGCAGCTTAGATCCCACAGAGACGCAGGATTTTTTCTTT.

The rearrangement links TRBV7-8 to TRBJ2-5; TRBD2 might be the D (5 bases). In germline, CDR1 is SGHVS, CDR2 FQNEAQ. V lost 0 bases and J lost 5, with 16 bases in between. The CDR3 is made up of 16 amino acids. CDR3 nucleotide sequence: TGTGCCAGCAGCTTAGCGGGAGAGCGCCTTACGGAGACCCAGTACTTC. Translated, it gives CASSLAGERLTETQYF.